This T cell receptor beta chain was profiled in a study of Graves' ophthalmopathy and Graves' hyperthyroidism. The study enrolled ophthalmopathy donors with moderate-to-severe activity, CAS ≥3, NOSPECS ≥4 and duration under 3 months. Amplified material comprised TCR beta CDR3 regions derived from RNA transcripts. The library came from an HTBI-primed first-round RT-PCR and a second-round multiplex PCR. MiXCR, applied by TCRdb to the multiplex PCR reads, yields one record per CDR3 protein. This sample has 200,000 to 250,000 distinct CDR3 sequences; around a fifth occur once, and the top ten carry more than 35%. About this clonotype: Its antigen remains unknown.

Whole-study findings and limits: Among expanded thyroid clonotypes above 0.001 frequency, most also occurred in blood. The model forecast ophthalmopathy progression, reaching 60% to 71% sensitivity and 72% to 80% specificity.

The sequence was collected from a woman aged 50 to 60 with Graves' ophthalmopathy. The specimen was peripheral blood.

The CDR3 sequence is CASSFNSGANYGYTF. CDR3 nucleotides: TGCGCCAGCAGCTTCAATTCGGGGGCGAACTATGGCTACACCTTC. This chain links TRBV5-1 with TRBJ1-2, with D possibly being TRBD1 (6 bases). Germline CDR1 is SGHRS and CDR2 is YFSETQ. V dropped 2 bases and J dropped 2 bases, with 13 bases sitting between them. The length of the CDR3 is 15 residues.